The entry below describes one T cell receptor beta chain. Its target is not known. These data are taken from a study of CD8+CD57+ T cells in acquired aplastic anemia. In the study overall: The average for DNA from sorted CD4+ and CD8+ cells was 3 to 3.5 ug.

Study results and caveats: A significant difference in CD8+ Simpson's diversity between patients and controls was not found. Patients and controls shared over 25 CD8+ CDR3 sequences, which appeared highly expressed in patients and within their immunodominant clones.

Genomic DNA acted as the template from which TCR beta VDJ combination and CDR3 sequence profiling were carried out. TCRdb ran MiXCR on the reads and lists one entry per CDR3 protein. The sample has 120,000 or so distinct CDR3 sequences; about 43% are singletons. V gave up 0 bases and J gave up 3 bases, with 17 bases separating them. In germline, CDR1 is ENHRY, CDR2 SYGVKD. This CDR3 comprises 17 residues. Sequencing involved patients with CD8+CD57+ cell expansion previously shown by flow cytometry. Patients, without exception, had severe acquired aplastic anemia. This sequence originates from a human donor with aplastic anemia. The chain employs TRBV10-3 and TRBJ1-1; D is uncertain. Material for sequencing was sorted CD4+, CD8+, or CD8+CD57+ T cells (not recorded which) from PBMCs. In nucleotides, the CDR3 is TGTGCCATCAGTGAGTCCGTTGGATCATCCTTTGACACTGAAGCTTTCTTT. It translates to CAISESVGSSFDTEAFF.